The present T cell receptor (beta chain) was sequenced within a study of Graves' ophthalmopathy and Graves' hyperthyroidism. RNA transcripts were the source from which TCR beta CDR3 regions were amplified. First-round RT-PCR used HTBI primers; second-round multiplex PCR followed. A single record per CDR3 protein comes from TCRdb applying MiXCR to the multiplex PCR reads. Of some 360,000 distinct CDR3 sequences detected, approximately 17% appear once; the ten largest clones hold 2.4%. A diagnosis was made from clinical symptoms together with serum thyroxine, TRAb, thyroid ultrasound and orbital computed tomography. Points from the study as a whole: Also, most clonotypes expanded in the thyroid above 0.001 frequency appeared in blood.

There are many counts of this clonotype. Its antigen is as yet unknown. The V end lost 1 base, the J end lost 6 bases, and 10 bases lay between the germline ends. The CDR3 consists of 13 residues. Germline CDR1 reads LNHNV; CDR2 reads YYDKDF (reference sequence). The sequenced material came from peripheral blood. The receptor's source is an adult woman with stable Graves' hyperthyroidism. The chain has TRBV15 and TRBJ2-7; D possibly uses TRBD1 or TRBD2 (5 bases each). The CDR3 DNA follows: TGTGCCACCAGCAGAGCCTCGAGGGGCGAGCAGTACTTC. Residues: CATSRASRGEQYF.